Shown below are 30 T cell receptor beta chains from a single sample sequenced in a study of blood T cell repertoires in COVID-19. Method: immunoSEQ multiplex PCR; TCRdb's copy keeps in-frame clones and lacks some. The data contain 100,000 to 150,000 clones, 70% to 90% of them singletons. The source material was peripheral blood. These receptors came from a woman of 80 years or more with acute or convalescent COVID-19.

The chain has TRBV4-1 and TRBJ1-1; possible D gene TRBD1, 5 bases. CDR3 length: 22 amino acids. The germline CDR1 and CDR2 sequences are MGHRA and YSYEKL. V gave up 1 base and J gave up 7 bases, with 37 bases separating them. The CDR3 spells CASSQVGLRSNKDTVGSNEAFF. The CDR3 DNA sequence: TGCGCCAGCAGCCAAGTTGGGCTACGTTCTAACAAGGACACTGTGGGATCCAATGAAGCTTTCTTT.

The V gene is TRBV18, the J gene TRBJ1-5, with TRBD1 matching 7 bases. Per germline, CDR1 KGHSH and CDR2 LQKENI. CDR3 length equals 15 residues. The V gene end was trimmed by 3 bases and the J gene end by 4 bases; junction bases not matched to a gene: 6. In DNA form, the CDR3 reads TGTGCCAGCTCACCTGTACAGGGGAAGAATCAGCCCCAGCATTTT. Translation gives CASSPVQGKNQPQHF. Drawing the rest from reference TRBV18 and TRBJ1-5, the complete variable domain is NAGVMQNPRHLVRRRGQEARLRCSPMKGHSHVYWYRQLPEEGLKFMVYLQKENIIDESGMPKERFSAEFPKEGPSILRIQQVVRGDSAAYFCASSPVQGKNQPQHFGDGTRLSIL.

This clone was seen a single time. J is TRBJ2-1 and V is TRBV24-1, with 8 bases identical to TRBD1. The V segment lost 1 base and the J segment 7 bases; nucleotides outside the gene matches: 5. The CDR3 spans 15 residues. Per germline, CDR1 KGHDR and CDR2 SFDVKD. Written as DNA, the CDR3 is TGTGCCACCAGTGATTTAGGACAGGGCAAGAATGAGCAGTTCTTC. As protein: CATSDLGQGKNEQFF.

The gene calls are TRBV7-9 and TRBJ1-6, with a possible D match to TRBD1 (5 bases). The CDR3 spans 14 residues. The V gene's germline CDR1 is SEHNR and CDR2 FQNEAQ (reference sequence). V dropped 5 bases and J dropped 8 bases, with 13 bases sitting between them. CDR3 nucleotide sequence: TGTGCCAGCAGCAGGAGGGACGGAGATTCACCCCTCCACTTT. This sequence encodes CASSRRDGDSPLHF.

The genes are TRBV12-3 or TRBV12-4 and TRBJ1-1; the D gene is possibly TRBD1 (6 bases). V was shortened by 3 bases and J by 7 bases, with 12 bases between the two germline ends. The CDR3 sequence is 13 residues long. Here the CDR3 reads CASSFRDTIEAFF. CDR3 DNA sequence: TGTGCCAGCAGTTTCCGGGACACCATTGAAGCTTTCTTT.

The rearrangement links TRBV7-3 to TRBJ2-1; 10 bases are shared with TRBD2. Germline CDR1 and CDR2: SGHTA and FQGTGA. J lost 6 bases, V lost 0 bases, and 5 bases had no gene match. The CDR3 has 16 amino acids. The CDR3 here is CASSLTGLARSNEQFF. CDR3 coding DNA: TGTGCCAGCAGCTTAACGGGACTAGCGCGTTCCAATGAGCAGTTCTTC.

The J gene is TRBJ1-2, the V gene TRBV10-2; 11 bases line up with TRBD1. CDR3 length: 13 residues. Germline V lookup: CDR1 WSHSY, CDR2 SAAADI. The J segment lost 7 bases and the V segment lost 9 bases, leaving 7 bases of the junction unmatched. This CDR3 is CASWTGGIGGYTF. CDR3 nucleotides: TGCGCCAGTTGGACAGGGGGCATCGGTGGCTACACCTTC.

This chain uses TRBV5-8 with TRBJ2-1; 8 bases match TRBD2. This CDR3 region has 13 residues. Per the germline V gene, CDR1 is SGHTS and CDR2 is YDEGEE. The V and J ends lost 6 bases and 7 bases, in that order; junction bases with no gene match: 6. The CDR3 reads CASNSGTRNEQFF. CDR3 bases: TGTGCCAGCAATTCCGGGACTAGGAATGAGCAGTTCTTC.

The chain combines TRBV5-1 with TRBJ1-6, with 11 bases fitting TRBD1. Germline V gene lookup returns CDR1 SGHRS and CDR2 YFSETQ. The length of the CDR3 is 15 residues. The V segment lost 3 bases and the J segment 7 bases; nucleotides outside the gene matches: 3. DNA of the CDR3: TGCGCCAGCAGCTGGGGACAGGGGGGGAATTCACCCCTCCACTTT. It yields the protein CASSWGQGGNSPLHF.

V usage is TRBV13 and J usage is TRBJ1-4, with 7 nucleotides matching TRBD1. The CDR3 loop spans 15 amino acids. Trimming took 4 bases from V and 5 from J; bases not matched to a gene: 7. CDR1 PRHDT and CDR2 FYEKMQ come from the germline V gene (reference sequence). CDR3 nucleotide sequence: TGTGCCAGCAGCTCCAGGACAGGTGCGAATGAAAAACTGTTTTTT. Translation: CASSSRTGANEKLFF.

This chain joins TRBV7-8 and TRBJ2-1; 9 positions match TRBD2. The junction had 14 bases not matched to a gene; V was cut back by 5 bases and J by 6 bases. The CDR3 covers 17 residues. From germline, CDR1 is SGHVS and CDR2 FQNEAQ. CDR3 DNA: TGTGCCAGCAGCGAAAGCGGGGTTCGGCGGGGGGGCAATGAGCAGTTCTTC. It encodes CASSESGVRRGGNEQFF.

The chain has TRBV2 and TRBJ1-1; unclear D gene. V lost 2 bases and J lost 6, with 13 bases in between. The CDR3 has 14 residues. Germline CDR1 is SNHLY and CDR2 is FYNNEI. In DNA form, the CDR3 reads TGTGCCAGCAGTGAACGGCGAGTGGAGGCTGAAGCTTTCTTT. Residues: CASSERRVEAEAFF.

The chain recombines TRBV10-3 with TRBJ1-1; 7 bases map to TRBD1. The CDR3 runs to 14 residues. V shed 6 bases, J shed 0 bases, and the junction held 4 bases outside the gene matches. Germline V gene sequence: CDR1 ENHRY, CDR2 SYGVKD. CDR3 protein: CAIRIQGLNTEAFF. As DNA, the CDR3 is TGTGCCATCAGAATACAGGGGCTGAACACTGAAGCTTTCTTT.

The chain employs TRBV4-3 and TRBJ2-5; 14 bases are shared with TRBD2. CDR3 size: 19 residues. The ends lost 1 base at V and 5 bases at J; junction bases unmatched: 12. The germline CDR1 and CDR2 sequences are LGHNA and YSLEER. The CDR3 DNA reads TGCGCCAGCAGCCAAGCCTTTATGACTAGCGGGGGGGCCATCGAGACCCAGTACTTC. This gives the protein CASSQAFMTSGGAIETQYF.

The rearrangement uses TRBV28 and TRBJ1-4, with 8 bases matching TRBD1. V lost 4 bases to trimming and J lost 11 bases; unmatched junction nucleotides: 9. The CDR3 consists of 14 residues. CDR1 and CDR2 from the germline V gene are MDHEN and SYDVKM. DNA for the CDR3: TGTGCCAGCAGTTACTCACAGGGGGGGGAGAAACTGTTTTTT. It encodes CASSYSQGGEKLFF.

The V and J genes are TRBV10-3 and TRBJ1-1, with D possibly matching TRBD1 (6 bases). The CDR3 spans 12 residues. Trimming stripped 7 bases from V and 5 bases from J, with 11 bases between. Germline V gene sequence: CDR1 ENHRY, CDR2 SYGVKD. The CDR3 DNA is TGTGCCATCAAAAAAGGGGGAACTGAAGCTTTCTTT. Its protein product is CAIKKGGTEAFF.

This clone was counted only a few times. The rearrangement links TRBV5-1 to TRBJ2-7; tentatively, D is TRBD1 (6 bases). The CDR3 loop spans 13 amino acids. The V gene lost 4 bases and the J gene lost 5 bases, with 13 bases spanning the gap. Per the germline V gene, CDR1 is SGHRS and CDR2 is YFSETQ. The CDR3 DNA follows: TGCGCCAGCAGCGTAACAGGGTTGGACGAGCAGTACTTC. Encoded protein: CASSVTGLDEQYF.

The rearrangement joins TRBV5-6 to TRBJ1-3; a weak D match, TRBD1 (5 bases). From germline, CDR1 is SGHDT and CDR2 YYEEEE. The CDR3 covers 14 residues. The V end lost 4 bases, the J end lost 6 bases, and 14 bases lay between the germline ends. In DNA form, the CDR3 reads TGTGCCAGCAGCCTCCGGGGGATCTCAAACACCATATATTTT. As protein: CASSLRGISNTIYF. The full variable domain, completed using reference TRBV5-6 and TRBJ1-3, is DAGVTQSPTHLIKTRGQQVTLRCSPKSGHDTVSWYQQALGQGPQFIFQYYEEEERQRGNFPDRFSGHQFPNYSSELNVNALLLGDSALYLCASSLRGISNTIYFGEGSWLTVV.

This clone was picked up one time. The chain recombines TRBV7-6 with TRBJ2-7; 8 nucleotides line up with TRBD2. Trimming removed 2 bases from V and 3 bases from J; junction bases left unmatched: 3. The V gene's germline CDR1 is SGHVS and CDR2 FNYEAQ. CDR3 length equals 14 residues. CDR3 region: CASSLTSGGYEQYF. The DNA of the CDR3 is TGTGCCAGCAGCTTAACTAGCGGAGGCTACGAGCAGTACTTC.

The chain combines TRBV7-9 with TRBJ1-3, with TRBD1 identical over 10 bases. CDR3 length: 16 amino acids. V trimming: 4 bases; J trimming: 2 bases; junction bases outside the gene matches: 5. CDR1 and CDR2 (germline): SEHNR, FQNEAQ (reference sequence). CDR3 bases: TGTGCCAGCAGCTCGTCCGGGACAGGGGCTGGAAACACCATATATTTT. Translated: CASSSSGTGAGNTIYF.

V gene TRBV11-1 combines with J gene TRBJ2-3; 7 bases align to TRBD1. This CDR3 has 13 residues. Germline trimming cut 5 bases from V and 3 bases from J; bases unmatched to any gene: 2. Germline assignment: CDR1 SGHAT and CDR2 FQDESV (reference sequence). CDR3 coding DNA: TGTGCCAGCAGCCACAGGGGAACAGATACGCAGTATTTT. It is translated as CASSHRGTDTQYF.

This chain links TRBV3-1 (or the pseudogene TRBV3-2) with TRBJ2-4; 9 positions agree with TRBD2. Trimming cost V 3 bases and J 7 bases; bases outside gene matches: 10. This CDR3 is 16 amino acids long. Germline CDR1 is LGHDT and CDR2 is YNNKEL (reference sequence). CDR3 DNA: TGTGCCAGCAGCCAGATGTTGCGGGGGGGAGATAACATTCAGTACTTC. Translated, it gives CASSQMLRGGDNIQYF.

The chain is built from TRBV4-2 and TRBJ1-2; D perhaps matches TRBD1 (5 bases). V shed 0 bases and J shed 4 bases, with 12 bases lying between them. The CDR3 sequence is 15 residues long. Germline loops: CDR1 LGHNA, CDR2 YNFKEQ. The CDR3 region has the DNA TGTGCCAGCAGCCAAGATCCCCAGGGCACCTATGGCTACACCTTC. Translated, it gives CASSQDPQGTYGYTF.

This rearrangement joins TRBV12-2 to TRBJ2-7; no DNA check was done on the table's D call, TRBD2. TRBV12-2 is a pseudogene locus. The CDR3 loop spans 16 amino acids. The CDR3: CASRLVVPEWSHEQYF. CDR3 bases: TGTGCAAGTCGCTTAGTCGTCCCGGAGTGGTCGCACGAGCAGTACTTC.

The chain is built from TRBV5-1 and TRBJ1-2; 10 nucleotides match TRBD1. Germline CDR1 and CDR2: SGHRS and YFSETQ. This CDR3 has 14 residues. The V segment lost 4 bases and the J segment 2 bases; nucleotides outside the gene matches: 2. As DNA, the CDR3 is TGCGCCAGCAGCCCGGACAGGGGGAACTATGGCTACACCTTC. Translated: CASSPDRGNYGYTF.

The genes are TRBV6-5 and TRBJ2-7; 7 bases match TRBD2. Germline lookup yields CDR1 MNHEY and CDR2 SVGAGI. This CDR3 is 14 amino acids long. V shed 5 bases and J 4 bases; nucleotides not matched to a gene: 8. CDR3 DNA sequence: TGTGCCAGCAGTACCCGGGGAGGGAGATACGAGCAGTACTTC. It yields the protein CASSTRGGRYEQYF.

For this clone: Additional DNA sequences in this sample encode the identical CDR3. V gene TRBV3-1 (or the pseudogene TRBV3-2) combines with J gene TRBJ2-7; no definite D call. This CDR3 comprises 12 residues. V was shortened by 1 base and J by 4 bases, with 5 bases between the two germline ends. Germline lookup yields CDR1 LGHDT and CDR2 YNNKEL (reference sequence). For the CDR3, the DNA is TGTGCCAGCAGCCAAGGACTTTACGAGCAGTACTTC. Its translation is CASSQGLYEQYF.

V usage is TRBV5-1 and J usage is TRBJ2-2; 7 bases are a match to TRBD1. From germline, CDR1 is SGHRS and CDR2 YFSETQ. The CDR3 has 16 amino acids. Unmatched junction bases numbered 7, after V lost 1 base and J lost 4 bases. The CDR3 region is CASSLYTGASTGELFF. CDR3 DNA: TGCGCCAGCAGCTTGTACACAGGGGCGAGCACCGGGGAGCTGTTTTTT.

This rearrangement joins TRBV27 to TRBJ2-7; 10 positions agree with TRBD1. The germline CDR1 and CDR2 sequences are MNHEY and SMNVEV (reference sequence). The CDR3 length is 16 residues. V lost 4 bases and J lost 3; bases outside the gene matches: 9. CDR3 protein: CASSSGDRDRGYEQYF. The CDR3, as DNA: TGTGCCAGCAGTTCAGGGGACCGGGACAGGGGCTACGAGCAGTACTTC.

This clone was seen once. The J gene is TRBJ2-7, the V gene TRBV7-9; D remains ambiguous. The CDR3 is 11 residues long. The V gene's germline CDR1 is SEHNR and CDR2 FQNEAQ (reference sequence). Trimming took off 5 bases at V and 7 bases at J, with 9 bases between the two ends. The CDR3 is CASSRVQEQYF. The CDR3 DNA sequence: TGTGCCAGCAGCAGGGTGCAGGAGCAGTACTTC.